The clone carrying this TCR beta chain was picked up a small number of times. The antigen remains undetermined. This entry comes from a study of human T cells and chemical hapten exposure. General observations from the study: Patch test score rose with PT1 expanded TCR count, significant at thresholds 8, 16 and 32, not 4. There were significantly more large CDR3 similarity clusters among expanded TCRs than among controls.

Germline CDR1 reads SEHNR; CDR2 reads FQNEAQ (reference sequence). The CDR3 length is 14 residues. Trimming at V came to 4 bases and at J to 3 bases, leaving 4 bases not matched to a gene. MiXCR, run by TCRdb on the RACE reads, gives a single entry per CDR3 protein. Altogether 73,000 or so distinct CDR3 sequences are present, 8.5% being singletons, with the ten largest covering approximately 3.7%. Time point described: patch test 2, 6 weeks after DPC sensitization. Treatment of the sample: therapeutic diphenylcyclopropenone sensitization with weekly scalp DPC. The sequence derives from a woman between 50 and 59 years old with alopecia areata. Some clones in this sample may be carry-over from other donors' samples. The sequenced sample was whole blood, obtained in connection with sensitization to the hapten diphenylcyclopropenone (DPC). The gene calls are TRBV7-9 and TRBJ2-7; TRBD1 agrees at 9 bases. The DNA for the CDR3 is TGTGCCAGCAGCTCCCGGGACAGGGTCTACGAGCAGTACTTC. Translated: CASSSRDRVYEQYF.